These T cell receptor beta chains were read from a single sample in a study of blood T cells in healthy people across ages. One entry per CDR3 protein, called by TCRdb with MiXCR from the 5' RACE reads. Of over 450,000 distinct CDR3 sequences in the sample, about 25% are singletons; the top ten hold 7.5% to 9%. This sample was shared with a second study, whose subject was T cells of mothers and their children.

Sample: blood. The receptors shown here come from a boy aged 10-17 years in good health. Both conserved end residues are trimmed from each CDR3. The order of the fields is V gene, CDR3 protein.

TRBV27	ASSPYPGSNTEAF
TRBV12-3/TRBV12-4	ASSFYGGGRYEQY
TRBV30	AWSMWRGLKDTQY
TRBV7-2	ASSLPVGLAAYEQY
TRBV9	ASSGRLGRTGGEETQY
TRBV7-2	ASSLAGTTTYEQY
TRBV6-2/TRBV6-3	ASSPEGGASEQF
TRBV7-2	ASSQAGGLPPLPTDTQY
TRBV5-5	ASSFDPSGANRYSGNTIY
TRBV27	ASSGLAGGGSDTQY
TRBV2	ASSPERGGLYNEQF
TRBV6-6	ASSSGGRYEQY
TRBV2	ASSDGGSTNEKLF
TRBV3-1	ASSLRLAGVETQY
TRBV6-6	ASSHKTGSAYNEQF
TRBV4-3	ASSQDQGRDMNTEAF
TRBV7-2	ASSKTPGPQH
TRBV7-3	ASSQGGFGETQY
TRBV28	ASSSNRGAGANVLT
TRBV19	ASQELPPSEQF
TRBV28	ASRSGTASEQY
TRBV7-3	ASSESADTQY
TRBV20-1	SAIAGGQIYEQF
TRBV3-1	ASSQEFETVDEKLF
TRBV3-1	ASSSALGNIQY
TRBV20-1	SDRVNIQY
TRBV20-1	SARGGQGSYEQY
TRBV7-9	ASSLEGGQKQY
TRBV24-1	ATSAGGTGYT
TRBV20-1	SLPRDRAYEQY